This T cell receptor (beta chain) stems from a study of response to subunit inactivated influenza vaccine. The study's findings and limits: Each seasonal influenza vaccination recruits few new T cells, the authors suggested.

Germline V gene sequence: CDR1 SQVTM, CDR2 ANQGSEA. V lost 7 bases to trimming and J lost 4 bases, with 19 bases between them. The CDR3 sequence is 14 residues long. One entry per CDR3 protein, called by TCRdb with MiXCR from the RT-PCR reads. Of under 800,000 distinct CDR3 sequences listed, roughly 14% are singletons. This clonotype was observed a few times. Its antigen is unknown. The chain links TRBV29-1 to TRBJ1-2; D uncertain. The sequence was collected from a man aged 50-59 years who received an inactivated influenza vaccine. The sequencing used PBMCs from blood, collected around 14 days before vaccination. CDR3 sequence (DNA): TGCAGCGACGGGTGGGTTGTCGCCTCCTATGGCTACACCTTC. Residues: CSDGWVVASYGYTF. The full variable domain, completed using reference TRBV29-1 and TRBJ1-2, is SAVISQKPSRDICQRGTSLTIQCQVDSQVTMMFWYRQQPGQSLTLIATANQGSEATYESGFVIDKFPISRPNLTFSTLTVSNMSPEDSSIYLCSDGWVVASYGYTFGSGTRLTVV.